These 9 T cell receptor beta chains originate from one sample sequenced in a study of beta chain features in type 1 diabetes. Investigators reverse transcribed all isolated RNA, so they sequenced expressed TCRB transcripts. TCRdb's table, derived via immunoSEQ multiplex PCR, lists solely in-frame clones and lacks some. The table has approximately 150,000 clones, around a tenth seen once. The source material was central memory CD4+ T cells from blood. The origin of the receptors is a woman aged 40 to 50 in good health.

This clone was observed a handful of times. The J gene is TRBJ1-5, the V gene TRBV7-9, with 7 bases identical to TRBD1. This CDR3 spans 14 amino acids. V shed 4 bases, J shed 7 bases, and the junction held 7 bases outside the gene matches. Germline V gene data show CDR1 as SEHNR and CDR2 as FQNEAQ (reference sequence). Written as DNA, the CDR3 is TGTGCCAGCAGCTCTACAGGGGAGAGCCAGCCCCAGCATTTT. It yields the protein CASSSTGESQPQHF.

The gene calls are TRBV6-5 and TRBJ1-5, with 7 nucleotides matching TRBD1. The germline gives CDR1 MNHEY, CDR2 SVGAGI. This CDR3 has 14 amino acids. With V trimmed by 5 bases and J by 7 bases, 8 bases remained unmatched. The CDR3 region is CASSPTGNTQPQHF. Written as DNA, the CDR3 is TGTGCCAGCAGTCCGACAGGGAACACCCAGCCCCAGCATTTT.

V usage is TRBV4-1 and J usage is TRBJ2-3; no clear D gene. Germline V gene sequence: CDR1 MGHRA, CDR2 YSYEKL. The CDR3 covers 16 residues. Trimming stripped 1 base from V and 4 bases from J, with 15 bases between. CDR3 coding DNA: TGCGCCAGCAGCCAAGGAAACACAGATGGGTCAGATACGCAGTATTTT. The encoded protein is CASSQGNTDGSDTQYF.

This chain joins TRBV10-2 and TRBJ2-2; TRBD2 aligns across 8 bases. This CDR3 region has 14 residues. V lost 6 bases, J lost 6 bases, and 6 bases stayed unmatched. Germline CDR1 is WSHSY and CDR2 is SAAADI. Here the CDR3 reads CASSSTGGAGELFF. The CDR3 DNA reads as TGCGCCAGCAGCTCCACGGGGGGGGCCGGGGAGCTGTTTTTT.

The rearrangement links TRBV4-3 to TRBJ2-7, with TRBD2 identical over 12 bases. The V and J ends lost 1 base and 4 bases, in that order; junction bases with no gene match: 2. In germline, CDR1 is LGHNA, CDR2 YSLEER. The CDR3 is 15 residues long. CDR3 DNA sequence: TGCGCCAGCAGCCAAGGACTAGCGGGGGAATACGAGCAGTACTTC. It translates to CASSQGLAGEYEQYF.

This clone has a count of ten or more. The gene calls are TRBV7-9 and TRBJ1-1; possible D gene TRBD1, 5 bases. Trimming removed 0 bases from V and 4 bases from J, with 21 bases in between. Germline V CDR1 and CDR2: SEHNR, FQNEAQ (reference sequence). The CDR3 covers 18 residues. The DNA for the CDR3 is TGTGCCAGCAGCTTAGCCCAGGGAGGGGTTCCTGCCGGCACTGAAGCTTTCTTT. Translating gives CASSLAQGGVPAGTEAFF.

This clone was observed many times. J is TRBJ2-5 and V is TRBV5-4; unclear D gene. Germline CDR1 reads SGHNT; CDR2 reads YYREEE (reference sequence). V was cut by 4 bases and J by 3 bases, with 7 bases left in between. The CDR3 is made up of 12 amino acids. The CDR3 region is CASSKDKETQYF. CDR3 DNA: TGTGCCAGCAGCAAAGACAAAGAGACCCAGTACTTC.

This clone has just a few counts. J is TRBJ2-2 and V is TRBV9; 12 nucleotides agree with TRBD2. Trimming at V came to 4 bases and at J to 8 bases, leaving 9 bases not matched to a gene. The CDR3 contains 16 residues. Germline CDR1 and CDR2: SGDLS and YYNGEE. CDR3 DNA sequence: TGTGCCAGCAGCTCCCCTAGCGGGGGGGCGGCAGGGGAGCTGTTTTTT. Translation: CASSSPSGGAAGELFF.

This clone is medium-sized by share. The chain joins TRBV10-3 to TRBJ2-1; 12 nucleotides match TRBD2. V trimming: 6 bases; J trimming: 5 bases; junction bases outside the gene matches: 5. The CDR3 totals 15 residues. From germline, CDR1 is ENHRY and CDR2 SYGVKD. CDR3 region: CAIRRTSGDNNEQFF. CDR3 in DNA: TGTGCCATCAGACGGACTAGCGGGGACAACAATGAGCAGTTCTTC.